This record concerns one T cell receptor (beta chain) sequence. No antigen is known for it. This specimen belongs to a study of cytomegalovirus exposure and HLA in healthy donors. The data were produced by immunoSEQ multiplex PCR, yet TCRdb's version contains in-frame clones alone and is incomplete. The sample shows approximately 200,000 clones, roughly 82% of them seen only once. Trimming took off 2 bases at V and 3 bases at J, with 8 bases between the two ends. CDR1 is MDHEN and CDR2 is SYDVKM in the germline V gene. This CDR3 comprises 13 residues. Study-wide results and caveats: Altogether, about 160 TCR beta chains were recorded as cytomegalovirus-associated. It was found in a later analysis that first-cohort TCR clusters tended to co-occur in the 95 to 150 validation repertoires.

This receptor was taken from a woman aged 25-40 years in good health and CMV-seropositive. This chain joins TRBV28 and TRBJ2-7; D is possibly TRBD1 (5 bases). Sequencing was performed on PBMCs. The CDR3 nucleotides are TGTGCCAGCAGTTTAGGCCAGGGCTACGAGCAGTACTTC. It is translated as CASSLGQGYEQYF.